The T cell receptor (beta chain) described here comes from a study of shared clonotypes between healthy human individuals. Study as a whole: Donors, aged 18 to 49, were a couple of women and three men.

Losses at the gene ends were 4 bases for V and 5 bases for J; bases not matched to a gene: 9. CDR1 and CDR2 from the germline V gene are SGDLS and YYNGEE. The CDR3 has 14 residues. The study drew its donors from healthy HIV-negative adults without recent acute infections or vaccinations. Profiling relied on immunoSEQ multiplex PCR, and the TCRdb table lists in-frame clones only, not all of them. The sample lists 110,000 or so clones, around 65% occurring once. This clone came up a few times. Specimen: memory CD8+ T cells sorted from blood. Specified subset: CD45RO+ cells pooled with CCR7-negative TemRA cells. The clonotype comes from a woman aged 30 to 39 in good health. The rearrangement joins TRBV9 to TRBJ2-7, with TRBD1 identical over 7 bases. The chain's CDR3 is CASSYAGGSDEQYF. The DNA of the CDR3 is TGTGCCAGCAGCTATGCAGGGGGTTCGGACGAGCAGTACTTC. The variable domain in full, completed from reference TRBV9 and TRBJ2-7, reads DSGVTQTPKHLITATGQRVTLRCSPRSGDLSVYWYQQSLDQGLQFLIQYYNGEERAKGNILERFSAQQFPDLHSELNLSSLELGDSALYFCASSYAGGSDEQYFGPGTRLTVT.